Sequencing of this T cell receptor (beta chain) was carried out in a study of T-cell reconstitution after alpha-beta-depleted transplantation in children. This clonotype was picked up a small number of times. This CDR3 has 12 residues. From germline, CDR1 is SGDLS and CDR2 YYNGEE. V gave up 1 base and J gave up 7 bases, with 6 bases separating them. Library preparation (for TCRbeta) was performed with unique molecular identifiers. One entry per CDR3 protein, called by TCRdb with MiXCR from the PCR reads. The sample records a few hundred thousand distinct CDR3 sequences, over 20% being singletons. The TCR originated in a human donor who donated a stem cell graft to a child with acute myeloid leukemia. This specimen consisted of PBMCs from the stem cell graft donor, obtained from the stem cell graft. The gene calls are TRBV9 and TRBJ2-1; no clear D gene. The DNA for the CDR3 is TGTGCCAGCAGCGTAACCGAGAATGAGCAGTTCTTC. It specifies CASSVTENEQFF.